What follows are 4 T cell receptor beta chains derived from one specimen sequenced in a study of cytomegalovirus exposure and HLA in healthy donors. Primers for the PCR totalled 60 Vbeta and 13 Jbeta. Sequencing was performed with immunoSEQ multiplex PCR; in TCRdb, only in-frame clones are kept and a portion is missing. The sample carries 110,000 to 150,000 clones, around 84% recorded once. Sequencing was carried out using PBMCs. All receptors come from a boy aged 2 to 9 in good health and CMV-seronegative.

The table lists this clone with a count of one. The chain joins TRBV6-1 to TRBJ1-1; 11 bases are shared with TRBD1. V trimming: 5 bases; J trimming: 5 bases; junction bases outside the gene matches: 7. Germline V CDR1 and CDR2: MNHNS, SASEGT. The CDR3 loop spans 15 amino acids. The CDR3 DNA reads TGTGCCAGCAGTAGGGGACAGGGGGGAGCAACTGAAGCTTTCTTT. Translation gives CASSRGQGGATEAFF.

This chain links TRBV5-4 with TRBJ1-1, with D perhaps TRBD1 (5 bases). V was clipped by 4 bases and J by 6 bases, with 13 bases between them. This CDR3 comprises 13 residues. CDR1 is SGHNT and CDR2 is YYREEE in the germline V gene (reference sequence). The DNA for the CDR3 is TGTGCCAGCAGCCCCGACAGTAGGGCTGAAGCTTTCTTT. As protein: CASSPDSRAEAFF.

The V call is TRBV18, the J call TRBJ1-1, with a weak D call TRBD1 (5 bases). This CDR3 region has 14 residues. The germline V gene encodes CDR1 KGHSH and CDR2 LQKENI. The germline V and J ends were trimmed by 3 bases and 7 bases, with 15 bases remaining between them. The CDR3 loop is CASSPVNRNGEAFF. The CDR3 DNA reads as TGTGCCAGCTCACCCGTTAACAGGAATGGTGAAGCTTTCTTT. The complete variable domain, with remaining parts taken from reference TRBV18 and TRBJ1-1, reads NAGVMQNPRHLVRRRGQEARLRCSPMKGHSHVYWYRQLPEEGLKFMVYLQKENIIDESGMPKERFSAEFPKEGPSILRIQQVVRGDSAAYFCASSPVNRNGEAFFGQGTRLTVV.

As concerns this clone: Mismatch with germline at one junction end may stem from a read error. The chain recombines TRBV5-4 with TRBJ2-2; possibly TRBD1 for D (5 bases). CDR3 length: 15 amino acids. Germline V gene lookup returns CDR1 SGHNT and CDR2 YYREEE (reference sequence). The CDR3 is CASSLVGANAGELFF. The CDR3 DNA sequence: TGTGCCAGCAGCTTGGTAGGGGCGAACGCCGGGGAGCTGTTTTTT.